This T cell receptor beta chain was found in a study of identifying expanded T cells in peripheral blood (dated by TCRdb to between 2019 and 2020). With regard to the full study: Technical replicates were generated by sequencing separate aliquots of the same genomic DNA pool, with four replicates compared pairwise. What the study reported, not specific to this receptor: Variance in clone template counts between roughly two-week samples significantly increased with total template count across all healthy donors. The binomial model flagged approximately 1.2 differentially abundant clones between technical replicates but about 16.4 over two weeks and 18 to 20 over around four weeks. It was expected by the authors that biological variance in healthy repertoires might increase further over much longer intervals, such as months to years. Across all healthy-donor time intervals, the beta-binomial model significantly lowered both the number of clones called differentially abundant and the false-positive rate.

No immune events, such as infections, were documented for the healthy donors during the collection period. To calibrate time-dependent variance in a beta-binomial model of T-cell clone differential abundance, blood repertoires from healthy donors were used as a training cohort. The training cohort comprised approximately 10 healthy donors, 3 female and 7 male. On average the donors were about 40 years old, and their ages spanned roughly 29 to 70 years. Obtained from a commercial supplier, whole blood was collected from each healthy donor at three time points set around 14 days apart. For immunosequencing, genomic DNA was extracted from unsorted whole blood. Trimming removed 0 bases from V and 2 bases from J, leaving 9 bases between the germline ends. Looking up the germline V gene (reference sequence) yields CDR1 MNHNY and CDR2 SVGAGI. Inclusive of the bounding cysteine and phenylalanine, the CDR3 is 15 residues long. The entry retains the CDR3 DNA only, 45 bases that are in frame from base 1.

The immunoSEQ Assay, which relies on bias-controlled multiplex PCR amplification of genomic DNA, was used to profile TCRbeta CDR3 regions. The study's own analysis went as follows. The absolute abundance of each unique TCRbeta CDR3 region was quantified after sequences were collapsed and filtered. Differential abundance was tested with two models: a binomial (Fisher-equivalent) model and a beta-binomial model that adds time-dependent variance fitted from healthy donors. Clones with fewer than 5 combined templates were removed, and differential abundance was called for clones with a Benjamini-Hochberg FDR below 0.01. Beta-binomial variance was modeled as a function of total template count across the two samples using the form v = (b*log(k)+a)^2. Sourced from immuneACCESS, this table was stored by TCRdb with only in-frame sequences that have V and J called. A share of the clones is absent; for the studies checked, an unresolved V gene accounts for under half, and the remainder has no known explanation. Clone size and the V and J calls come from that table; the DNA yielded D and trimming. Here the sample has around 85,000 clones; 70% to 90% occur a single time. Approximately 3% of the sample is taken by the ten largest.

With regard to this clone: No antigen is known for it. One base away there is no much larger clone; base qualities are not given.

This chain is built from TRBV6-6 and TRBJ2-3, with TRBD2 perhaps the D gene, on 6 matching bases. The sequenced sample was blood. This clonotype was sampled from a person between 18 and 75 years old in good health. The encoded CDR3 is CASSYSGTSTDTQYF. In nucleotide form, the sequence is TGTGCCAGCAGTTACTCGGGGACTTCCACAGATACGCAGTATTTT.